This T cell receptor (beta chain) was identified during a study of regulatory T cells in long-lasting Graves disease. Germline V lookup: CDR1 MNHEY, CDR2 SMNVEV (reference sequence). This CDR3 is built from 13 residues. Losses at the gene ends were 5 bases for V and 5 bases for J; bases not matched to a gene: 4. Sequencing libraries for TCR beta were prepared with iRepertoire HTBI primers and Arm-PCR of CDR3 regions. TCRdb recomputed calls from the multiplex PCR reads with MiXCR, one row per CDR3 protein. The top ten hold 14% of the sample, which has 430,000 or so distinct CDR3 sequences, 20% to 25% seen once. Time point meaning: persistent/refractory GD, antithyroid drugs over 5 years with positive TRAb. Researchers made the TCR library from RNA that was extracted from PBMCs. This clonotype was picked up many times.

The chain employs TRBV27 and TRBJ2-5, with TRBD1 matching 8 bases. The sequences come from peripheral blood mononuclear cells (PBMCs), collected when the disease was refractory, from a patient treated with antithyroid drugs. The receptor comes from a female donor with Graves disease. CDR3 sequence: CASSTGGWETQYF. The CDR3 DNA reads TGTGCCAGCAGTACAGGGGGGTGGGAGACCCAGTACTTC.